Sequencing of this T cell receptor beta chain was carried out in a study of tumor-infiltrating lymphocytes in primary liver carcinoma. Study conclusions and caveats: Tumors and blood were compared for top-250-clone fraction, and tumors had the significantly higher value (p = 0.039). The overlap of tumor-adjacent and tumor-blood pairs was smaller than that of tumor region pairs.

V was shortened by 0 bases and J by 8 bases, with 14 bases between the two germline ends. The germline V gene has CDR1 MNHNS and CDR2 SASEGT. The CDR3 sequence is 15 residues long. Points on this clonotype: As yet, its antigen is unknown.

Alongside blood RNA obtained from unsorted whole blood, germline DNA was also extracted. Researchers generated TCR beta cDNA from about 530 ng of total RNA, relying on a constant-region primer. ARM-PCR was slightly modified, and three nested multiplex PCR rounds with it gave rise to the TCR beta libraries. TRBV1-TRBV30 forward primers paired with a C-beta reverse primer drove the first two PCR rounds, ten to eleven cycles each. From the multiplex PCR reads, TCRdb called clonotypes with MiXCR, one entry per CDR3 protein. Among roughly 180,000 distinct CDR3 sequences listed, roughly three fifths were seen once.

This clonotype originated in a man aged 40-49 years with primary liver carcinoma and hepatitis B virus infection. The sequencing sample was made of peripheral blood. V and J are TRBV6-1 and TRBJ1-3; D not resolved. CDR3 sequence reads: CASSEATSLAYTIYF. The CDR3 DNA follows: TGTGCCAGCAGTGAAGCAACCTCCCTCGCCTACACCATATATTTT.